Following are 23 T cell receptor beta chains from one sample sequenced in a study of a mutant IDH1 vaccine in newly diagnosed glioma. Generated by immunoSEQ multiplex PCR, the TCRdb table keeps only in-frame clones and is missing some. This table holds roughly 51,000 clones, about nine tenths found once. The time point here: baseline, week 1 (first vaccination visit). Treatment of the sample: pre-vaccination baseline after standard-of-care therapy. Specimen: PBMCs, collected from a glioma patient treated with radiotherapy, temozolomide or both. Every receptor here comes from a man aged 35 to 55 with glioma.

In its sample, this clone was seen once. The chain is built from TRBV28 and TRBJ2-7; no clear D gene. V was pared by 3 bases and J by 2 bases, with 20 bases between. This CDR3 is built from 17 residues. The V gene's germline CDR1 is MDHEN and CDR2 SYDVKM. The CDR3 loop reads CASSFPPPGRRTYEQYF. The DNA of the CDR3 is TGTGCCAGCAGTTTTCCCCCCCCCGGCAGGCGGACCTACGAGCAGTACTTC.

The chain links TRBV5-1 to TRBJ2-6; D unclear. This CDR3 has 18 amino acids. Per germline, CDR1 SGHRS and CDR2 YFSETQ. The germline V and J ends were trimmed by 5 bases and 1 base, with 19 bases remaining between them. CDR3 nucleotide sequence: TGCGCCAGCAGAGTGACGGGCAGGCTACTTTCTGGGGCCAACGTCCTGACTTTC. Translating gives CASRVTGRLLSGANVLTF.

Here the CDR3 reads CATKTGITDTQYF. CDR3 coding DNA: TGCGCCACCAAGACAGGGATAACAGATACGCAGTATTTT. This sequence joins TRBV23-1 and TRBJ2-3; 7 nucleotides agree with TRBD1. TRBV23-1 falls under the ORF class, with uncertain function. V was clipped by 10 bases and J by 3 bases; unmatched bases: 7. The CDR3 runs 13 residues.

This sequence joins TRBV7-2 and TRBJ2-7; D gene ambiguous. The CDR3 is 16 amino acids. The germline CDR1 and CDR2 sequences are SGHTA and FQGNSA. V was trimmed by 3 bases and J by 0 bases, leaving 15 bases between them. The CDR3 region has the DNA TGTGCCAGCAGCTTTAGTCTGATGGGCTACTCCTACGAGCAGTACTTC. Its translation is CASSFSLMGYSYEQYF.

The V call is TRBV25-1, the J call TRBJ2-7, with 8 bases fitting TRBD1. This CDR3 has 15 amino acids. Unmatched junction bases numbered 7, after V lost 4 bases and J lost 2 bases. In germline, CDR1 is MGHDK, CDR2 SYGVNS. The CDR3 loop is CASSADRAPPYEQYF. The CDR3 nucleotides are TGTGCCAGCAGTGCGGACAGGGCCCCTCCCTACGAGCAGTACTTC.

The genes are TRBV10-3 and TRBJ2-2, with 7 bases aligning to TRBD1. With 3 bases clipped from V and 5 bases from J, the junction kept 3 bases outside the gene matches. Looked up from germline, CDR1 is ENHRY and CDR2 is SYGVKD. The CDR3 is made up of 14 amino acids. In DNA form, the CDR3 reads TGTGCCATCAGTGATCCGGGACAGACCGGGGAGCTGTTTTTT. It is translated as CAISDPGQTGELFF.

The chain combines TRBV19 with TRBJ2-2; 10 positions agree with TRBD2. In germline, CDR1 is LNHDA, CDR2 SQIVND (reference sequence). The CDR3 spans 16 residues. Unmatched junction bases numbered 9, after V lost 9 bases and J lost 2 bases. CDR3 nucleotide sequence: TGTGCCAGCCAGTCAGCGGGGGGGAAAAACACCGGGGAGCTGTTTTTT. It codes for CASQSAGGKNTGELFF.

The chain uses TRBV6-1 and TRBJ1-3; D gene unclear. The CDR3 consists of 15 residues. Between the trimmed V and J ends, which lost 3 bases and 4 bases, there was a span of 13 bases. CDR1 MNHNS and CDR2 SASEGT come from the germline V gene. The CDR3 sequence: CASSDHLQLGNTIYF. CDR3 in DNA: TGTGCCAGCAGTGATCATCTACAGCTGGGAAACACCATATATTTT.

The chain links TRBV7-9 to TRBJ1-1; a weak D match, TRBD1 (6 bases). The CDR3 length is 17 residues. Germline CDR1 is SEHNR and CDR2 is FQNEAQ (reference sequence). V lost 2 bases and J 1 base, leaving 17 bases between the germline ends. The CDR3 DNA sequence: TGTGCCAGCAGCTTAATTGGGGCCAGGGACAAGAACACTGAAGCTTTCTTT. Translation gives CASSLIGARDKNTEAFF. The variable domain in full, with the rest retrieved from reference TRBV7-9 and TRBJ1-1, is DTGVSQNPRHKITKRGQNVTFRCDPISEHNRLYWYRQTLGQGPEFLTYFQNEAQLEKSRLLSDRFSAERPKGSFSTLEIQRTEQGDSAMYLCASSLIGARDKNTEAFFGQGTRLTVV.

Regarding this clone: This specimen includes other DNA sequences encoding the same CDR3. V is TRBV18 and J is TRBJ1-1; D gene ambiguous. Germline V lookup: CDR1 KGHSH, CDR2 LQKENI. The CDR3 has 15 amino acids. V lost 6 bases and J lost 1, with 15 bases in between. The CDR3 protein is CASSPSVRRNTEAFF. The CDR3 bases are TGTGCCAGCTCCCCCTCGGTCCGTCGGAACACTGAAGCTTTCTTT.

The rearrangement joins TRBV18 to TRBJ1-2, with 10 positions matching TRBD1. In germline, CDR1 is KGHSH, CDR2 LQKENI. The CDR3 runs to 14 residues. V lost 2 bases to trimming and J lost 6 bases; unmatched junction nucleotides: 3. Here the CDR3 DNA reads TGTGCCAGCTCACCAGACAGGGGGCCGGATGGCTACACCTTC. Protein sequence: CASSPDRGPDGYTF.

The chain uses TRBV15 and TRBJ2-1, with TRBD2 identical over 7 bases. V was pared by 0 bases and J by 3 bases, with 8 bases of the junction left unmatched. The germline gives CDR1 LNHNV, CDR2 YYDKDF (reference sequence). The CDR3 extends over 17 amino acids. The CDR3 DNA is TGTGCCACCAGCAGAGAGGCAGGGCTAGCGGACTACAATGAGCAGTTCTTC. It yields the protein CATSREAGLADYNEQFF.

This clone showed up just once. CDR3 region: CASSFGPGRGGVEKLFF. CDR3 DNA: TGTGCCAGCAGTTTCGGGCCGGGGCGAGGGGGAGTTGAAAAACTGTTTTTT. The chain carries TRBV27 and TRBJ1-4; possibly TRBD1 for D (6 bases). Germline V gene data show CDR1 as MNHEY and CDR2 as SMNVEV (reference sequence). The CDR3 is 17 residues long. V was shortened by 3 bases and J by 7 bases, with 21 bases between the two germline ends.

The chain carries TRBV27 and TRBJ1-1; perhaps TRBD1 as D (5 bases). Germline CDR1 reads MNHEY; CDR2 reads SMNVEV (reference sequence). The CDR3 extends over 13 amino acids. V gave up 6 bases and J gave up 4 bases, with 12 bases separating them. CDR3 nucleotide sequence: TGTGCCAGCAGCTGGCGCGGGGGCACTGAAGCTTTCTTT. It yields the protein CASSWRGGTEAFF.

The chain employs TRBV2 and TRBJ2-4; the match to TRBD2 covers 14 bases. The CDR3 spans 15 residues. J gave up 12 bases and V 5 bases, and 9 bases lay outside the gene matches. The germline V gene encodes CDR1 SNHLY and CDR2 FYNNEI. The CDR3 bases are TGTGCCAGCAGTTTCGGGACTAGCGGGAGATTGAGTCAGTACTTC. The encoded protein is CASSFGTSGRLSQYF.

J is TRBJ2-2 and V is TRBV6-1; D possibly uses TRBD1 or TRBD2 (5 bases each). Germline lookup yields CDR1 MNHNS and CDR2 SASEGT. V gave up 3 bases and J gave up 3 bases, with 17 bases separating them. CDR3 length equals 17 residues. The CDR3 sequence: CASSDRDPRTYTGELFF. CDR3 sequence (DNA): TGTGCCAGCAGTGACAGGGACCCAAGAACGTACACCGGGGAGCTGTTTTTT.

CDR3 residues: CASSLDRDMNTEAFF. CDR3 nucleotides: TGCGCCAGCAGCTTGGACAGGGACATGAACACTGAAGCTTTCTTT. The chain joins TRBV5-1 to TRBJ1-1; D might be TRBD1 (6 bases). The CDR3 loop spans 15 amino acids. The germline CDR1 and CDR2 sequences are SGHRS and YFSETQ. The V end was cut by 0 bases, the J end by 0 bases, with 9 bases between.

This clone was observed a single time. This chain uses TRBV7-6 with TRBJ2-2, with TRBD1 matching 10 bases. The CDR3 loop spans 16 amino acids. The V and J ends lost 4 bases and 0 bases, in that order; junction bases with no gene match: 2. Germline V gene sequence: CDR1 SGHVS, CDR2 FNYEAQ. For the CDR3, the DNA is TGTGCCAGCAGCTCCGGACAGGGGGCGAACACCGGGGAGCTGTTTTTT. It codes for CASSSGQGANTGELFF.

Written as DNA, the CDR3 is TGTGCCAGTAGTATCCCGACACGCCAAGAGACCCAGTACTTC. Translated, it gives CASSIPTRQETQYF. V is TRBV19 and J is TRBJ2-5; D unclear. Trimming took 3 bases from V and 1 from J, leaving 9 bases between them. This CDR3 is 14 amino acids long. CDR1 is LNHDA and CDR2 is SQIVND in the germline V gene (reference sequence).

The genes are TRBV7-2 and TRBJ2-2; TRBD2 is a possible D gene (5 bases). This CDR3 is 15 amino acids long. Germline values: CDR1 SGHTA, CDR2 FQGNSA. Deletions cut 6 bases from V and 0 bases from J, with 11 bases between. The DNA of the CDR3 is TGTGCCAGCAGTATGGAGGTCGCGAACACCGGGGAGCTGTTTTTT. This encodes CASSMEVANTGELFF.

The V and J genes are TRBV7-9 and TRBJ2-6; D uncertain. Germline V gene sequence: CDR1 SEHNR, CDR2 FQNEAQ (reference sequence). This CDR3 is 18 amino acids long. V was cut by 4 bases and J by 1 base, with 17 bases left in between. In nucleotides, the CDR3 is TGTGCCAGCAGCTCCACAGAGTTTAGGTTTTCTGGGGCCAACGTCCTGACTTTC. Protein product: CASSSTEFRFSGANVLTF.

The chain uses TRBV19 and TRBJ2-2; 9 bases line up with TRBD1. CDR1 and CDR2 from the germline V gene are LNHDA and SQIVND (reference sequence). CDR3 length equals 14 residues. V shed 9 bases and J 5 bases; nucleotides not matched to a gene: 7. CDR3 DNA: TGTGCCAGCCAGGGACAGGGACGGACCGGGGAGCTGTTTTTT. This codes for CASQGQGRTGELFF.

The genes are TRBV7-9 and TRBJ1-2, with D uncertain. CDR3 size: 12 residues. V dropped 3 bases and J dropped 4 bases, with 6 bases sitting between them. The germline gives CDR1 SEHNR, CDR2 FQNEAQ (reference sequence). The CDR3 DNA follows: TGTGCCAGCAGCTTCGCCGCCTATGGCTACACCTTC. Translation gives CASSFAAYGYTF.